A selection of T cell receptor beta chains follows, all from one sample in a study of cytomegalovirus exposure and HLA in healthy donors. Sequencing used immunoSEQ multiplex PCR; TCRdb keeps in-frame clones, though not all of them. Of about 160,000 clones listed, about 75% were seen once; the top ten hold less than 9%. The sample taken for sequencing was PBMCs. These receptors all come from a male donor in good health and CMV-seropositive. Both conserved end residues are part of each CDR3. Each record gives: J gene, clone size, V gene, D gene, CDR3 DNA, CDR3 protein. A D gene is named only where the DNA matches it firmly. Not all rows give a size; the values are once, few, many and, for expanded clones, a class.

>TRBJ1-2|.|TRBV4-1|.
TGCGCCAGCAGCCAAGCGAGGGCCCGGAGTGGCTACACCTTC
CASSQARARSGYTF
>TRBJ2-7|once|TRBV27|TRBD1
TGTGCCAGCAGTCTTGGACAGGTAAACTCCTACGAGCAGTACTTC
CASSLGQVNSYEQYF
>TRBJ1-1|.|TRBV25-1|.
TGTGCCAGCAGTGCGGAGCTCCTGAACACTGAAGCTTTCTTT
CASSAELLNTEAFF
>TRBJ2-7|few|TRBV5-1|.
TGCGCCAGCAGCTTGGACAGTGCACAGTACGAGCAGTACTTC
CASSLDSAQYEQYF
>TRBJ2-7|.|TRBV7-3|TRBD2
TGTGCCAGCAGCTTAGGCCCTAGGACTAGCGGGGGCTACGAGCAGTACTTC
CASSLGPRTSGGYEQYF
>TRBJ1-2|.|TRBV29-1|TRBD1
TGCAGCGCAGAAACAGGGGGCGCCGGCTATGGCTACACCTTC
CSAETGGAGYGYTF
>TRBJ2-1|.|TRBV9|.
TGTGCCAGCAGCGTAGAAGGGGCGGGGGCAGCCCCCGAGCAGTTCTTC
CASSVEGAGAAPEQFF
>TRBJ1-3|.|TRBV7-2|.
TGTGCCAGCAGCCCCTACAGGGTGACTGGAAACACCATATATTTT
CASSPYRVTGNTIYF
>TRBJ2-4|.|TRBV5-8|.
TGTGCCAGCAGCTTGGGCGAGGTGGACATTCAGTACTTC
CASSLGEVDIQYF
>TRBJ1-1|few|TRBV7-6|TRBD1
TGTGCCAGCAGCCCTGGACAGGGGCGATATATCATGAACACTGAAGCTTTCTTT
CASSPGQGRYIMNTEAFF
>TRBJ1-3|.|TRBV5-5|.
TGTGCCAGCAGTGATGACATCTCTGGAAACACCATATATTTT
CASSDDISGNTIYF
>TRBJ2-7|few|TRBV5-1|.
TGCGCCAGCAGCTTGGACGCGGGACAGCGCTCCTACGAGCAGTACTTC
CASSLDAGQRSYEQYF
>TRBJ2-1|.|TRBV11-2|TRBD2
TGTGCCAGCAGCTTACGACTAGCGGGGGGCAGGGATGAGCAGTTCTTC
CASSLRLAGGRDEQFF
>TRBJ1-2|.|TRBV2|.
TGTGCCAGCAGTGGAAGTGGGGGCGCCCCCATAGGCTACACCTTC
CASSGSGGAPIGYTF
>TRBJ1-5|.|TRBV5-4|.
TGTGCCAGCAGCTTAGCTCAGCCCCAGCATTTT
CASSLAQPQHF
>TRBJ1-3|.|TRBV2|.
TGTGCCAGCTCTCGCTCTGGAAACACCATATATTTT
CASSRSGNTIYF
>TRBJ2-7|.|TRBV19|.
TGTGCCAGTAGTACTCGCGGGACAGAAGCCTACGAGCAGTACTTC
CASSTRGTEAYEQYF
>TRBJ2-2|.|TRBV7-3|.
TGTGCCAGCAGCTTACAGGGGGGGAACACCGGGGAGCTGTTTTTT
CASSLQGGNTGELFF
>TRBJ2-1|.|TRBV5-1|TRBD2
TGCGCCAGCAGCCCTGGACCCCTACCTCGACTAGCGGGCGGTGGAAATGAGCAGTTCTTC
CASSPGPLPRLAGGGNEQFF
>TRBJ2-7|.|TRBV5-4|.
TGTGCCAGCAGCTGGGACGGACGGGGGTCCTACGAGCAGTACTTC
CASSWDGRGSYEQYF
>TRBJ1-1|.|TRBV7-2|.
TGTGCCAGCAGCTACTGGTGGCAGGGTAATAGAACTGAAGCTTTCTTT
CASSYWWQGNRTEAFF
>TRBJ1-1|few|TRBV5-6|.
TGTGCCAGCACCGTGGGAGGGTCCATGAACACTGAAGCTTTCTTT
CASTVGGSMNTEAFF
>TRBJ2-7|few|TRBV4-1|TRBD2
TGCGCCAGCAGCCAAGTTCTAGCGGGGTACTACGAGCAGTACTTC
CASSQVLAGYYEQYF
>TRBJ2-7|.|TRBV6-5|.
TGTGCCAGCAGTGCCAATCCGGGACTCTACGAGCAGTACTTC
CASSANPGLYEQYF
>TRBJ2-3|.|TRBV9|.
TGTGCCAGCAGCGCCTCTTCGAGGGGGACCGCTAGCACAGATACGCAGTATTTT
CASSASSRGTASTDTQYF
>TRBJ2-5|.|TRBV6-6|.
TGTGCCAGCAGTTACGCGGAAGAGACCCAGTACTTC
CASSYAEETQYF
>TRBJ2-3|.|TRBV5-6|.
TGTGCCAGCAGCTTGGGAGGGTCCGGGCTGCATACGCAGTATTTT
CASSLGGSGLHTQYF
>TRBJ2-2|.|TRBV7-9|.
TGTGCCAGCAGCCGCCTTAGCGGAGCGAACACCGGGGAGCTGTTTTTT
CASSRLSGANTGELFF
>TRBJ1-3|.|TRBV6-1|.
TGTGCGGGGAGCTCTGGAAACACCATATATTTT
CAGSSGNTIYF
>TRBJ2-1|.|TRBV7-9|TRBD1
TGTGCCAGCAGCTTACCAGGGGGCAATGAGCAGTTCTTC
CASSLPGGNEQFF
>TRBJ2-7|.|TRBV5-1|TRBD1
TGCGCCAGCAGCGAGGGACAGGCAAACTACGAGCAGTACTTC
CASSEGQANYEQYF
>TRBJ2-7|.|TRBV25-1|.
TGTGCCAGCAGTGTATGGACAGCGCAGTACTTC
CASSVWTAQYF
>TRBJ1-5|.|TRBV9|TRBD1
TGTGCCAGCAGCCCGGGACAGGGGAATCAGCCCCAGCATTTT
CASSPGQGNQPQHF
>TRBJ2-7|.|TRBV6-1|.
TGTGCCAGCAGTGAACAGAAAGTATACGAGCAGTACTTC
CASSEQKVYEQYF
>TRBJ1-4|.|TRBV10-2|TRBD1
TGCGCCAGCAGTGGGACAGGGGCTACGGAAAAACTGTTTTTT
CASSGTGATEKLFF
>TRBJ2-7|.|TRBV7-9|.
TGTGCCAGCAGCTCCCGACTCCACGAGCAGTACTTC
CASSSRLHEQYF
>TRBJ2-5|.|TRBV5-4|.
TGTGCCAGCAGTCGTACAGGGTACCAAGAGACCCAGTACTTC
CASSRTGYQETQYF
>TRBJ1-4|.|TRBV21-1|.
TGTGCCAGCAGCAAGGCTTTGACAGGGCAAGAAAAACTGTTTTTT
CASSKALTGQEKLFF
>TRBJ1-5|.|TRBV19|.
TGTGCCAGTAGTATTGGGGGCGCGGGCAATCAGCCCCAGCATTTT
CASSIGGAGNQPQHF
>TRBJ2-3|.|TRBV30|TRBD2
TGTGCCTGGAGTGGGGGGGGAGCTTCCACAGATACGCAGTATTTT
CAWSGGGASTDTQYF
>TRBJ2-1|.|TRBV7-9|.
TGTGCCAGCAGCTTCGGCGGGATTTTTAACAATGAGCAGTTCTTC
CASSFGGIFNNEQFF
>TRBJ2-1|.|TRBV6-6|TRBD2
TGTGCCAGCAGCCGGACTAGCGGGGATTCCTACAATGAGCAGTTCTTC
CASSRTSGDSYNEQFF
>TRBJ2-5|.|TRBV7-2|TRBD2
TGTGCCAGCAGCAGGGACTACCAGACCCAGTACTTC
CASSRDYQTQYF
>TRBJ2-5|.|TRBV5-1|.
TGCGCCAGCAGCTTGCAGGGGATAACGGAGACCCAGTACTTC
CASSLQGITETQYF
>TRBJ1-6|.|TRBV19|.
TGTGCCAGTAGTACTCCGGGAACCGCATATAATTCACCCCTCCACTTT
CASSTPGTAYNSPLHF
>TRBJ2-2|.|TRBV4-3|.
TGCGCCAGCAGCCAAGTGAGGAAAGCCGGGGAGCTGTTTTTT
CASSQVRKAGELFF
>TRBJ1-4|.|TRBV27|.
TGTGCCAGCAGTACCGGGCCCCGCGGGAAACTGTTTTTT
CASSTGPRGKLFF
>TRBJ1-5|.|TRBV6-5|TRBD1
TGTGCCAGCAGCGTACAGGGGGGCAATCAGCCCCAGCATTTT
CASSVQGGNQPQHF
>TRBJ2-2|.|TRBV7-2|.
TGTGCCAGCAGCTTAGCGGGGCGGGGTTCGACCGGGGAGCTGTTTTTT
CASSLAGRGSTGELFF
>TRBJ1-1|.|TRBV5-5|TRBD1
TGTGCCAGCAGCTTCGGACAGGCCAACACTGAAGCTTTCTTT
CASSFGQANTEAFF
>TRBJ1-1|.|TRBV6-5|.
TGTGCCAGCAGTTGGGCAGTCGGAAACACTGAAGCTTTCTTT
CASSWAVGNTEAFF
>TRBJ2-7|.|TRBV10-2|TRBD1
TGCGCCAGCATTCCTTCCCGGGACAGCTCCTACGAGCAGTACTTC
CASIPSRDSSYEQYF
>TRBJ2-3|.|TRBV4-3|.
TGCGCCAGCAGCCGAGAACTAGGTTCCACAGATACGCAGTATTTT
CASSRELGSTDTQYF
>TRBJ1-2|.|TRBV30|.
TGTGCCTGGAGCGAAGGGGTTGGCTACACCTTC
CAWSEGVGYTF